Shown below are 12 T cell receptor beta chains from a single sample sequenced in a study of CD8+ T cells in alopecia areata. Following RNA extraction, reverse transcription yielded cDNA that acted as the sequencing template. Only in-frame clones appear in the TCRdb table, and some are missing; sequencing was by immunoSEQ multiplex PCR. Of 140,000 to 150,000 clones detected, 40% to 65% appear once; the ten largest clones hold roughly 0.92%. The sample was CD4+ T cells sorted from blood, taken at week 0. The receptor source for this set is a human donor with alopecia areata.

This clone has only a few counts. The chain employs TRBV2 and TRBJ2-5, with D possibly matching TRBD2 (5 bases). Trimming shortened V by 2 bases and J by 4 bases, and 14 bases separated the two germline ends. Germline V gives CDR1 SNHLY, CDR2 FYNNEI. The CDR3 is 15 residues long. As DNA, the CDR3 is TGTGCCAGCAGTGAAATCGGGCTAGCCCCAGAGACCCAGTACTTC. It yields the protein CASSEIGLAPETQYF.

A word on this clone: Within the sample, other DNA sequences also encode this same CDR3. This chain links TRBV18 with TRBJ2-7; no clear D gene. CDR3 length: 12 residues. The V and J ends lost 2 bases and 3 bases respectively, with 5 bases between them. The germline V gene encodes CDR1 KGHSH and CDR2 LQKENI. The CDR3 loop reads CASSPGDYEQYF. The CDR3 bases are TGTGCCAGCTCACCAGGGGACTACGAGCAGTACTTC.

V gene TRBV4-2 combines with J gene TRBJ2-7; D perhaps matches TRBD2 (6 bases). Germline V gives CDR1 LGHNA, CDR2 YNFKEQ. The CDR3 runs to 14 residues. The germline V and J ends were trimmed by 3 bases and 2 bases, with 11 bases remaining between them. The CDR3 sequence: CASSHPGGAYEQYF. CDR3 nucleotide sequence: TGTGCCAGCAGCCACCCGGGCGGGGCCTACGAGCAGTACTTC.

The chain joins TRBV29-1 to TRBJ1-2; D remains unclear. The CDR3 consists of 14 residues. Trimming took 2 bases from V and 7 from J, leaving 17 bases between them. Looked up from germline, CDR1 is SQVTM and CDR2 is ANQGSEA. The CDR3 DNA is TGCAGCGTTGAACTCCTTACAGCTTCGGCTGGCTACACCTTC. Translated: CSVELLTASAGYTF. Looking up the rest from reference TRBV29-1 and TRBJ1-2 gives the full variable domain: SAVISQKPSRDICQRGTSLTIQCQVDSQVTMMFWYRQQPGQSLTLIATANQGSEATYESGFVIDKFPISRPNLTFSTLTVSNMSPEDSSIYLCSVELLTASAGYTFGSGTRLTVV.

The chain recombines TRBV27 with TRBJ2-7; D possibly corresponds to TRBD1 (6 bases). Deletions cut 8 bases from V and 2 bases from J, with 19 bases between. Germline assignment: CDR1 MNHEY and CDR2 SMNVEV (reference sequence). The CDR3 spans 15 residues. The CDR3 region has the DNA TGTGCCAGCCGCCTCTCGACAGGCCGGCCCTACGAGCAGTACTTC. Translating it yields CASRLSTGRPYEQYF.

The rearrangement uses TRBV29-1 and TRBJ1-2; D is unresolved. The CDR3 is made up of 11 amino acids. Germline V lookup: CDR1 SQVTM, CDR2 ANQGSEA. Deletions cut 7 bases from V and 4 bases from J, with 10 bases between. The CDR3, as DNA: TGCAGCGCTGACGGTTCCTATGGCTACACCTTC. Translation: CSADGSYGYTF.

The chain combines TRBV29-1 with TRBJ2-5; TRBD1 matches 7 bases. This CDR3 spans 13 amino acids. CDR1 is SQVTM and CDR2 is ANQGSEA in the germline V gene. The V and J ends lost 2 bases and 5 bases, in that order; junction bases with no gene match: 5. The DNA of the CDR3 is TGCAGCGTTGAATGGACAGGCCGGGAGACCCAGTACTTC. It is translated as CSVEWTGRETQYF.

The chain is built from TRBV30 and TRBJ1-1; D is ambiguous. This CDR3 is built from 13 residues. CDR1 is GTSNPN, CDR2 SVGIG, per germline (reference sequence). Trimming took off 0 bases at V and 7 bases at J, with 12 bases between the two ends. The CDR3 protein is CAWSVRYPVEAFF. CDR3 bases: TGTGCCTGGAGTGTACGATATCCAGTTGAAGCTTTCTTT. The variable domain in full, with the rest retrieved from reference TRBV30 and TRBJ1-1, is SQTIHQWPATLVQPVGSPLSLECTVEGTSNPNLYWYRQAAGRGLQLLFYSVGIGQISSEVPQNLSASRPQDRQFILSSKKLLLSDSGFYLCAWSVRYPVEAFFGQGTRLTVV.

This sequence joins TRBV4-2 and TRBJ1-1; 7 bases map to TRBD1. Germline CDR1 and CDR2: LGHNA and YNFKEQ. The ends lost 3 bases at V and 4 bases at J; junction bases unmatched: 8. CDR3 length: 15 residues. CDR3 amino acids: CASSHDRVGGTEAFF. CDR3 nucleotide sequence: TGTGCCAGCAGCCACGACAGGGTGGGGGGCACTGAAGCTTTCTTT.

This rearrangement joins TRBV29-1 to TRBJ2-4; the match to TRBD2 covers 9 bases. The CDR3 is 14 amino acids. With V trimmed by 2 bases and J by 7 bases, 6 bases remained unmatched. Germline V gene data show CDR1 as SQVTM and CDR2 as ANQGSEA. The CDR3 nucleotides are TGCAGCGTTGAAAGTCCCACTAGCGGGAACATTCAGTACTTC. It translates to CSVESPTSGNIQYF.

DNA for the CDR3: TGTGCCAGCAGCTTAATAACTAGCGGGAGCTATGAGCAGTTCTTC. This translates into CASSLITSGSYEQFF. V and J are TRBV7-6 and TRBJ2-1; 11 bases are a match to TRBD2. CDR3 size: 15 residues. V was pared by 2 bases and J by 8 bases, with 5 bases of the junction left unmatched. The germline gives CDR1 SGHVS, CDR2 FNYEAQ.

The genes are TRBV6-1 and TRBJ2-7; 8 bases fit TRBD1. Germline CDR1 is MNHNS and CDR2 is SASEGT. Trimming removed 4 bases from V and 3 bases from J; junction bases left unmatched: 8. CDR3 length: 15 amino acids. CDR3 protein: CASSAPGQAYYEQYF. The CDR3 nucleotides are TGTGCCAGCAGTGCTCCGGGACAGGCGTACTACGAGCAGTACTTC.